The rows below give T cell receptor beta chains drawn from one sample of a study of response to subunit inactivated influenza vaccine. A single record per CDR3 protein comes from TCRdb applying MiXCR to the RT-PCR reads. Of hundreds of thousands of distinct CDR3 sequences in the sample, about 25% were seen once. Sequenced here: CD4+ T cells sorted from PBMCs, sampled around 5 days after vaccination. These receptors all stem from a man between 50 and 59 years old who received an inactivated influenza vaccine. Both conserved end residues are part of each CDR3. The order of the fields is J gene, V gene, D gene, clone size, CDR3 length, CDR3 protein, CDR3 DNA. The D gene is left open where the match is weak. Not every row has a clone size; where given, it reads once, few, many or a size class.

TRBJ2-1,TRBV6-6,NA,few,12,CASCQRHNEQFF,TGTGCCAGTTGCCAGCGTCACAATGAGCAGTTCTTC
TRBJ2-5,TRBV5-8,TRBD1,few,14,CASGPGQYQETQYF,TGTGCCAGCGGGCCGGGACAGTACCAAGAGACCCAGTACTTC
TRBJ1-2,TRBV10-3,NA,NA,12,CAISEGGGGYTF,TGTGCCATCAGTGAGGGGGGCGGCGGCTACACCTTC
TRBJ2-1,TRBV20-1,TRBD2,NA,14,CSARAGGLLNEQFF,TGCAGTGCTAGGGCGGGAGGCCTACTCAATGAGCAGTTCTTC
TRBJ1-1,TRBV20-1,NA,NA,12,CSANSANTEAFF,TGCAGTGCTAACAGCGCGAACACTGAAGCTTTCTTT
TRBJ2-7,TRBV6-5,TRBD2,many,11,CATQGLYEQYF,TGTGCCACCCAGGGACTATACGAGCAGTACTTC
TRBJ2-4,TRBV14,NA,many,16,CASSKGPSPAKNIQYF,TGTGCCAGCAGCAAAGGACCCTCCCCAGCCAAAAACATTCAGTACTTC
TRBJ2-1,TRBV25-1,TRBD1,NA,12,CASSDPGTGLFF,TGTGCCAGCAGTGACCCCGGGACAGGGTTGTTCTTC
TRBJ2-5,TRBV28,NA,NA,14,CASSLFGGAGTQYF,TGTGCCAGCAGTTTATTTGGGGGCGCGGGGACCCAGTACTTC
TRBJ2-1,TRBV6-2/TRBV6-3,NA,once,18,CASSYSPHRASSYNEQFF,TGTGCCAGCAGTTACTCCCCCCACAGGGCGAGCTCCTACAATGAGCAGTTCTTC